This T cell receptor beta chain was retrieved from a study of molecular identifiers for immune sequencing clone quantification. In the study overall: Replicates split RNA from approximately 22,000 or 94,000 naive CD8 cells five ways, and the researchers sequenced four portions.

TCRdb analysed the PCR reads with MiXCR anew, one entry per CDR3 protein. Here the sample spans about 9,800 distinct CDR3 sequences, 19% being singletons. This clonotype is termed medium-sized. The CDR3 covers 17 residues. Germline V gives CDR1 MDHEN, CDR2 SYDVKM. V dropped 2 bases and J dropped 4; count of bases not matched to a gene: 9. This sequence joins TRBV28 and TRBJ2-2; the match to TRBD1 covers 8 bases. Sample: naive CD8+ T cells from blood, with Jurkat cell RNA spiked in. This sample's subset: FACS-sorted CD8+CD4-CCR7+CD45RA+ naive T cells. The source is a human donor in good health. Some libraries in this study had Jurkat cell RNA spiked in. CDR3 nucleotide sequence: TGTGCCAGCAGTTTAGGGACAGGAATTGGGGGCACCGGGGAGCTGTTTTTT. Its translation: CASSLGTGIGGTGELFF.